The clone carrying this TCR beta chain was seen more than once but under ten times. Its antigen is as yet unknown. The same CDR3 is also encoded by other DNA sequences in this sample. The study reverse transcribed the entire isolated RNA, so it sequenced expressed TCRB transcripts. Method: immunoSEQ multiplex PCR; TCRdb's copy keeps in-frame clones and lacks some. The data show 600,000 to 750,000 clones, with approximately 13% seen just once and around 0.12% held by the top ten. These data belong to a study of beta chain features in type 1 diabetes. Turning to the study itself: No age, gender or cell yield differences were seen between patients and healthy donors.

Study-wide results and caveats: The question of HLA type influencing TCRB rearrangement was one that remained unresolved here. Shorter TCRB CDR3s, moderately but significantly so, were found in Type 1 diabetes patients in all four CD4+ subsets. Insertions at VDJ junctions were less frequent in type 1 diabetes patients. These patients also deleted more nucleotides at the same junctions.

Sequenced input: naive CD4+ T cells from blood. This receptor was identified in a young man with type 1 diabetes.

The DNA for the CDR3 is TGTGCCAGCAGCTTAGCAGGGGCGAACTATGGCTACACCTTC. Its protein product is CASSLAGANYGYTF. The chain carries TRBV7-2 and TRBJ1-2; D possibly corresponds to TRBD1 (5 bases). Trimming pared 0 bases from V and 2 bases from J, leaving 7 bases between. The CDR3 is 14 residues long. Looked up from germline, CDR1 is SGHTA and CDR2 is FQGNSA.